This TCR beta chain was documented in a study of T cell responses to AZD1222 COVID-19 vaccine. TCRdb's copy holds only in-frame clones and misses some; the assay was immunoSEQ multiplex PCR. The sample has 75,000 to 95,000 clones, 92% seen once. Germline lookup yields CDR1 SQVTM and CDR2 ANQGSEA. This CDR3 contains 12 residues. Trimming pared 7 bases from V and 5 bases from J, leaving 12 bases between. The sequencing here drew on peripheral blood, taken on day 0 of MenACWY control vaccination. This TCR derives from an adult in good health. This chain links TRBV29-1 with TRBJ1-5; tentatively, D is TRBD1 (6 bases). CDR3 amino acids: CSARDTDQPQHF. DNA of the CDR3: TGCAGCGCCAGGGACACCGATCAGCCCCAGCATTTT.